This TCR beta chain was observed in a study of tumor-infiltrating lymphocytes in oesophageal squamous cell carcinoma (TCRdb year 2016). Libraries were built with PCR. Reads for this sample came from an Illumina HiSeq 1500. In-frame beta chains were kept once TCRdb had trimmed the public reads at Q25 with fastp and called clones with MiXCR. Rows with one shared CDR3 protein collapse into an entry with the most common genes and DNA. The sample records approximately 11,000 distinct CDR3 sequences, about 47% of which are singletons. The ten largest clones capture under 20% of the sample. CDR1 and CDR2, per the germline V gene, are SGHVS and FQNEAQ. The CDR3 spans 15 residues, from the cysteine through the phenylalanine. Of the read, only the CDR3 DNA is kept; its 45 bases are in frame from base 1. This clonotype was counted a few times. This clone's antigen is unknown. The record has no base qualities; no much larger clone is one base away.

The specimen sequenced was esophageal tumor tissue. This sequence originates from a female donor with esophageal squamous cell carcinoma. The chain couples TRBV7-8 to TRBJ2-1; no D gene can be assigned with confidence. The J call is doubtful: the DNA matches TRBJ1-2 better. The nucleotides read TGTGCCAGCAGCCCAAGACGGGATTTCCTCTATGGCTACACCTTC. This encodes CASSPRRDFLYGYTF.